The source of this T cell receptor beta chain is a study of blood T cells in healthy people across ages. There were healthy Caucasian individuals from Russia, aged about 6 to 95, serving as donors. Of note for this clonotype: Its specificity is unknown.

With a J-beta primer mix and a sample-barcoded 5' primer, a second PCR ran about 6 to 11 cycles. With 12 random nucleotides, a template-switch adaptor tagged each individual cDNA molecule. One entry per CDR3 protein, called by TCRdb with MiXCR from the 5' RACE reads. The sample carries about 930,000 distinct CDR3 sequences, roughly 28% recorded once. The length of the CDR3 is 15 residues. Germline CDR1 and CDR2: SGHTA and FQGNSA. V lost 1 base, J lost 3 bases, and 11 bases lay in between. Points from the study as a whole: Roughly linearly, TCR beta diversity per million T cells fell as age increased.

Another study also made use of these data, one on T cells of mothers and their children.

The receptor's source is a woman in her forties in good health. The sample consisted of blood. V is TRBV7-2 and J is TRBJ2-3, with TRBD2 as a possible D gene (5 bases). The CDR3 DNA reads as TGTGCCAGCAGCTTAGATGGTAGGAGGACAGATACGCAGTATTTT. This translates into CASSLDGRRTDTQYF.